A single sample gave rise to the 3 T cell receptor beta chains below, sequenced in a study of T-cell reconstitution after alpha-beta-depleted transplantation in children. A library of TCRbeta sequences, prepared with unique molecular identifiers, was generated. TCRdb reanalysed the PCR reads using MiXCR and keeps one entry per CDR3 protein. This sample has under 300,000 distinct CDR3 sequences; around a tenth occur once, and the top ten carry around 24%. The material was peripheral blood, obtained 180 days after TCRalphabeta/CD19-depleted stem cell transplant. The receptor set was obtained from a male patient between 2 and 15 years old who had a stem cell transplant for chronic granulomatous disease, so the T cells may come from the graft donor.

This clonotype was picked up a small number of times. The V gene is TRBV5-1, the J gene TRBJ2-2; weak D call: TRBD1 (5 bases). Trimming took 0 bases from V and 1 from J, leaving 13 bases between them. The length of the CDR3 is 17 residues. Germline V gene data show CDR1 as SGHRS and CDR2 as YFSETQ. Here the CDR3 reads CASSLALRQLNTGELFF. The CDR3 DNA reads TGCGCCAGCAGCTTGGCCTTGCGACAGTTGAACACCGGGGAGCTGTTTTTT. Complete variable domain (other parts from reference TRBV5-1 and TRBJ2-2): KAGVTQTPRYLIKTRGQQVTLSCSPISGHRSVSWYQQTPGQGLQFLFEYFSETQRNKGNFPGRFSGRQFSNSRSEMNVSTLELGDSALYLCASSLALRQLNTGELFFGEGSRLTVL.

The sample holds many counts of this clonotype. This rearrangement joins TRBV5-1 to TRBJ2-4; D assignment may be TRBD1 or TRBD2 (5 bases each). This CDR3 contains 18 residues. Trimming removed 4 bases at V and 3 bases at J, with 23 bases between. Per germline, CDR1 SGHRS and CDR2 YFSETQ. CDR3 loop: CASSQTTPGPYGKNIQYF. The CDR3 coding sequence is TGCGCCAGCAGCCAAACGACCCCGGGACCCTATGGCAAAAACATTCAGTACTTC.

The V call is TRBV30, the J call TRBJ1-2, with D tentatively TRBD1 (6 bases). Germline CDR1 reads GTSNPN; CDR2 reads SVGIG (reference sequence). This CDR3 comprises 14 residues. Trimming left V 1 base short and J 8 bases short, with 17 bases between. The DNA of the CDR3 is TGTGCCTGGAGTGGCGCAGGGGCCTTGATCGGCTACACCTTC. The encoded protein is CAWSGAGALIGYTF.